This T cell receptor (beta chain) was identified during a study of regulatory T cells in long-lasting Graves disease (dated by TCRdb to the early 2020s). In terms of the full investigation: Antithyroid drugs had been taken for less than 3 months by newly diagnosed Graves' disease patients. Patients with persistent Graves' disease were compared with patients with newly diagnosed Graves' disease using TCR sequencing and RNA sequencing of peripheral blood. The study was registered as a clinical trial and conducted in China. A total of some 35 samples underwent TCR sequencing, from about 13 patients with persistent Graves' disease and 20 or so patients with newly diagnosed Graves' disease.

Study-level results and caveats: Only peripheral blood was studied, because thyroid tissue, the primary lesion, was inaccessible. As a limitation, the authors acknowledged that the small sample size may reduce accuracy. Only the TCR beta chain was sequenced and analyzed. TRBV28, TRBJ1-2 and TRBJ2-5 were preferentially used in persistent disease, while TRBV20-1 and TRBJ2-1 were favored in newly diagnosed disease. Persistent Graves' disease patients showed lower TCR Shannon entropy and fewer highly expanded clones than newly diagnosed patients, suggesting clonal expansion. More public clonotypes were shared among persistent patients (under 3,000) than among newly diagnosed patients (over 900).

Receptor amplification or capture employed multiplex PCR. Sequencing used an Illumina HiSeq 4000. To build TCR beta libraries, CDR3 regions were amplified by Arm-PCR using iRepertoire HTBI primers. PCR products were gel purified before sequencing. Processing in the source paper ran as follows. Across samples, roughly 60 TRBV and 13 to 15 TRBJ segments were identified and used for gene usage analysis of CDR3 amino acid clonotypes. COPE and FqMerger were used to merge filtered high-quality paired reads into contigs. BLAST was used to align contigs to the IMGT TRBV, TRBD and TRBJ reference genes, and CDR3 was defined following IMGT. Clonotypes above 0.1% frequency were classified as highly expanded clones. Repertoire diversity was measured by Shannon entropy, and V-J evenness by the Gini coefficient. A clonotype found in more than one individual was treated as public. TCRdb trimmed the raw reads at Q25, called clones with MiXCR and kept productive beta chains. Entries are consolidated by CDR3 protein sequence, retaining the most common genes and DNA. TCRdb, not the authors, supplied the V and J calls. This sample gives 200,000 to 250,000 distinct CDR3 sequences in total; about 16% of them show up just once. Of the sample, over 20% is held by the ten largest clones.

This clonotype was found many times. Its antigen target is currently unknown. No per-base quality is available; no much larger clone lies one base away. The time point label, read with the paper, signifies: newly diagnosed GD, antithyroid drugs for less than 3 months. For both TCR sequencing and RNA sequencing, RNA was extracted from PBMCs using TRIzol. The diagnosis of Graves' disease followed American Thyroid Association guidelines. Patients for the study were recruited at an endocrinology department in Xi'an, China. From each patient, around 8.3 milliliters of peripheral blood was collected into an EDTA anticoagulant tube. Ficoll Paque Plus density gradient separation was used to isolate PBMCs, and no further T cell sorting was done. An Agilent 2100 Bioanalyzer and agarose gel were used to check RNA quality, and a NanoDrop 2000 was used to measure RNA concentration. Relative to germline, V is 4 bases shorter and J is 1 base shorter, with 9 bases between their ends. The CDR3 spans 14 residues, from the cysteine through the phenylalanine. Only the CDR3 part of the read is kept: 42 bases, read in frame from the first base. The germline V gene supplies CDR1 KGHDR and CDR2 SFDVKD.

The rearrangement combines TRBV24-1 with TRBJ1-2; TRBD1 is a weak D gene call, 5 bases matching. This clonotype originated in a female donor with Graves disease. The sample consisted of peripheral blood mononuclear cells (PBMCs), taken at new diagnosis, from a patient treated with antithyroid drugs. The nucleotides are TGTGCCACCAGTGACTATAGGGGTAACTATGGCTACACCTTC. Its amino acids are CATSDYRGNYGYTF.